The rows below give T cell receptor beta chains drawn from one sample of a study of blood T cell repertoires in COVID-19. Here immunoSEQ multiplex PCR was the method, and the copy in TCRdb shows in-frame clones only, minus some. Among some 700,000 clones listed, about nine tenths were seen once. The sequencing input was peripheral blood. These receptors all come from a woman in her late teens or twenties with acute or convalescent COVID-19. Each CDR3 is given with its conserved first and last residue. A D gene is named only where the DNA matches it firmly. Clone sizes are given selectively: once, few, many, or a class where the clone is expanded.

cdr3_nt cdr3_aa v_call clone_size j_call d_call
TGTGCCAGCAGTTACAGGAGCGGGGAGCTGTTTTTT CASSYRSGELFF TRBV6-5 few TRBJ2-2 .
TGCAGTGCCACAGGGGGGGGCGAGCAGTACTTC CSATGGGEQYF TRBV20-1 . TRBJ2-7 .
TGTGCCAGCAGCCCCGGACAGAGGAACACTGAAGCTTTCTTT CASSPGQRNTEAFF TRBV11-2 . TRBJ1-1 .
TGTGCCAGCTCACCACCCACAGCCTGGAACACTGAAGCTTTCTTT CASSPPTAWNTEAFF TRBV18 . TRBJ1-1 .
TGTGCCAGCAGGCGACTAGCGGGGGGAACCTCCTACAATGAGCAGTTCTTC CASRRLAGGTSYNEQFF TRBV2 . TRBJ2-1 TRBD2
TGTGCCAGCAGCTTAAAGCGGGGAACTGAAGCTTTCTTT CASSLKRGTEAFF TRBV7-7 . TRBJ1-1 .
TGTGCCAGCAGCCTTCAGAGGCCGGAATTCTATGGCTACACCTTC CASSLQRPEFYGYTF TRBV7-2 . TRBJ1-2 .
TGTGCCAGCAGCTTAGCTGAGGGCTCTGGAAACACCATATATTTT CASSLAEGSGNTIYF TRBV7-9 once TRBJ1-3 .
TGTGCCAGCAGCTTTGCTCTAGCGAGTTCCTACGAGCAGTACTTC CASSFALASSYEQYF TRBV11-1 . TRBJ2-7 .
TGCGCCAGCAGCAGGGGACAGCAAAACACTGAAGCTTTCTTT CASSRGQQNTEAFF TRBV5-1 . TRBJ1-1 TRBD1
TGCGCCAGCAGCCCTCGGACAGGGGGGGCCATATCTAATTCACCCCTCCACTTT CASSPRTGGAISNSPLHF TRBV5-1 . TRBJ1-6 TRBD1
TGCAGCGTTGAGGAGGGGACAGGCTCCTACGAGCAGTACTTC CSVEEGTGSYEQYF TRBV29-1 . TRBJ2-7 TRBD1
TGTGCCAGCAGCTTAGGAACGGGACAGGGAGGGCCTGGGGCCAACGTCCTGACTTTC CASSLGTGQGGPGANVLTF TRBV11-3 . TRBJ2-6 TRBD1
TGTGCCTGGAGTGGGACAGGAGGCTACGAGCAGTACTTC CAWSGTGGYEQYF TRBV30 once TRBJ2-7 TRBD1
TGTGCCAGCAGCCGACCGGGACTAGACCCAGATACGCAGTATTTT CASSRPGLDPDTQYF TRBV3-1/TRBV3-2 . TRBJ2-3 TRBD2
TGTGCCACCAGCGGGACTAGCGGGCCCGGTGAGCAGTTCTTC CATSGTSGPGEQFF TRBV24-1 . TRBJ2-1 TRBD2
TGTGCCAGCAGTGCCCACCAGGGAACGGAAGCTTTCTTT CASSAHQGTEAFF TRBV9 . TRBJ1-1 .
TGTGCCAGCAGCTACAGAAGGGGCACTGAAGCTTTCTTT CASSYRRGTEAFF TRBV11-1 . TRBJ1-1 .
TGTGCCAGCTCACGAGGCCAGGGAGGATGGTATGGCTACACCTTC CASSRGQGGWYGYTF TRBV18 . TRBJ1-2 .
TGCGCCAGCAGCCAAGATCTCAATCAGCCCCAGCATTTT CASSQDLNQPQHF TRBV4-1 . TRBJ1-5 .
TGTGCCAGCACCCGGTCGTCTGAGCAGTTCTTC CASTRSSEQFF TRBV12-3/TRBV12-4 . TRBJ2-1 .
TGTGCCAGCAGCTTACTAGGCACAGATACGCAGTATTTT CASSLLGTDTQYF TRBV7-9 . TRBJ2-3 .
TGTGCCAGCAGTGAAGGGAGGTCTTACTATGGCTACACCTTC CASSEGRSYYGYTF TRBV6-1 . TRBJ1-2 .
TGTGCCAGCAGCCAACCGGGATGGGGAACCTCCTACAATGAGCAGTTCTTC CASSQPGWGTSYNEQFF TRBV3-1/TRBV3-2 . TRBJ2-1 .
TGCAGCGTTCAAAGACAGGGAGGCACCGGGGAGCTGTTTTTT CSVQRQGGTGELFF TRBV29-1 . TRBJ2-2 .
TGTGCCAGCAGCATCGGGGGGATGTTGGAGACCCAGTACTTC CASSIGGMLETQYF TRBV27 . TRBJ2-5 TRBD2
TGTGCCAGCAGCTTCCAGGGGGGACCGCCTGGTAACACCATATATTTT CASSFQGGPPGNTIYF TRBV5-4 . TRBJ1-3 TRBD1
TGTGCCAGCAGCTTTGACTGGAACACTGAAGCTTTCTTT CASSFDWNTEAFF TRBV11-2 . TRBJ1-1 .
TGTGCCAGCAGCCCCACCGGTCGGGGGGGCTTAGAGACCCAGTACTTC CASSPTGRGGLETQYF TRBV7-3 . TRBJ2-5 TRBD2
TGTGCCACCAGTGATCCGGGACAGGGTAACACCGGGGAGCTGTTTTTT CATSDPGQGNTGELFF TRBV24-1 . TRBJ2-2 TRBD1
TGTGCCAGCAGTCCTGACAGTAGCAATCAGCCCCAGCATTTT CASSPDSSNQPQHF TRBV6-4 . TRBJ1-5 .
TGCAGTGCTCTACAGGGTTATGGCTACACCTTC CSALQGYGYTF TRBV20-1 . TRBJ1-2 .
TGTGCCAGCAGTCGTATTAGCGGGGGTGCGGCCTACGAGCAGTACTTC CASSRISGGAAYEQYF TRBV7-8 . TRBJ2-7 TRBD2
TGTGCCAGTAATGGGGACAGGGTTGACTATGGCTACACCTTC CASNGDRVDYGYTF TRBV19 . TRBJ1-2 TRBD1
TGTGCCAGCAGTTACAGGGACAGGGAACAAGAGACCCAGTACTTC CASSYRDREQETQYF TRBV6-2/TRBV6-3 . TRBJ2-5 TRBD1
TGCAGTGCTCCCCGGAACACTGAAGCTTTCTTT CSAPRNTEAFF TRBV20-1 . TRBJ1-1 .
TGCGCCAGCAGCTTCCTCCCCGGCTACAGTCGACTAGTCTACGAGCAGTACTTC CASSFLPGYSRLVYEQYF TRBV5-1 . TRBJ2-7 .
TGTGCCATCAGTGATAGGGCAGGGGCTGGAAACACCATATATTTT CAISDRAGAGNTIYF TRBV10-3 once TRBJ1-3 .
TGCGCCAGCAGCCCCACGGACAGTCTAGATACGCAGTATTTT CASSPTDSLDTQYF TRBV4-3 . TRBJ2-3 .
TGTGCCAGCAGCCCTTCCTCTATCGCTGAAGCTTTCTTT CASSPSSIAEAFF TRBV5-4 once TRBJ1-1 .
TGTGCCAGCAGCGTAACACAGGGTTATGGCTACACCTTC CASSVTQGYGYTF TRBV9 . TRBJ1-2 .
TGCGCCAGCAGCCTAGGACAGGGTGGCGCTGAAGCTTTCTTT CASSLGQGGAEAFF TRBV4-1 few TRBJ1-1 TRBD1
TGTGCCAGTAGTATGAGTGGGACAGGGAGGTTGTACTATGGCTACACCTTC CASSMSGTGRLYYGYTF TRBV19 . TRBJ1-2 TRBD1
TGTGCCAGCAGTTACGGGGCAGGTAACACTGAAGCTTTCTTT CASSYGAGNTEAFF TRBV6-5 . TRBJ1-1 .
TGTGCTAGTGGTTTGGGCCTCCGAGGGTTTGTCTACGAGCAGTACTTC CASGLGLRGFVYEQYF TRBV12-5 . TRBJ2-7 .
TGCAGCGCTGGGACAGGGGGCGCGAATCAGCCCCAGCATTTT CSAGTGGANQPQHF TRBV29-1 . TRBJ1-5 TRBD1
TGTGCCAGCAGCCTAGGAGGGTGGGGGGATTCACCCCTCCACTTT CASSLGGWGDSPLHF TRBV11-2 . TRBJ1-6 .
TGTGCCAGCAGCCCTGGGACAGGGGGTAGCAATCAGCCCCAGCATTTT CASSPGTGGSNQPQHF TRBV4-2 . TRBJ1-5 TRBD1
TGTGCCAGCAGCAACCCGGACAGGGGGCTTGGCTACACCTTC CASSNPDRGLGYTF TRBV7-8 . TRBJ1-2 TRBD1
TGTGCCAGCAGTGAAGCACCACTAGCTCGGAGCGAGCAGTACTTC CASSEAPLARSEQYF TRBV6-1 . TRBJ2-7 .
TGCGCCAGCACCCGGGGACTAGCGACCTACAATGAGCAGTTCTTC CASTRGLATYNEQFF TRBV5-1 . TRBJ2-1 TRBD2
TGCGCCAGCAGCTTCTCCGGGACAGTCAACTATGGCTACACCTTC CASSFSGTVNYGYTF TRBV5-1 . TRBJ1-2 TRBD1